Shown below are 8 T cell receptor beta chains from a single sample sequenced in a study of T-cell reconstitution after alpha-beta-depleted transplantation in children. For TCRbeta, the library was prepared with unique molecular identifiers. TCRdb passed the PCR reads through MiXCR, listing each CDR3 protein once. This table holds 350,000 to 500,000 distinct CDR3 sequences, over 40% found once. The sample consisted of PBMCs, taken before TCRalphabeta/CD19-depleted stem cell transplant. Receptors originate from a girl under 10 years old with aplastic anemia, due to receive a stem cell transplant.

Turning to this clonotype: This may stem from a read error, because a much larger clone lies one nucleotide away. The CDR3 ends on some other residue instead of the conserved phenylalanine or tryptophan, so this is likely a read error. This chain uses TRBV28 with TRBJ2-1; 12 nucleotides align to TRBD2. The CDR3 runs to 18 residues. The germline CDR1 and CDR2 sequences are MDHEN and SYDVKM. With 6 bases clipped from V and 5 bases from J, the junction kept 14 bases outside the gene matches. This CDR3 reads CASRVKILAGGPDNEQFL. The CDR3 coding sequence is TGTGCCAGCAGGGTTAAAATTCTAGCGGGAGGGCCGGACAATGAGCAGTTCCTC.

This clonotype was counted many times. V is TRBV7-9 and J is TRBJ2-1; 9 nucleotides line up with TRBD2. V lost 5 bases, J lost 1 base, and 9 bases stayed unmatched. The CDR3 is 17 amino acids. Germline V CDR1 and CDR2: SEHNR, FQNEAQ (reference sequence). The CDR3 nucleotides are TGTGCCAGCAGCGCCTCGGCGACTAGCGGATCCTACAATGAGCAGTTCTTC. This translates into CASSASATSGSYNEQFF.

This clonotype showed up many times. The J gene is TRBJ2-3, the V gene TRBV7-9, with TRBD2 matching over 7 bases. This CDR3 comprises 17 residues. V trimming: 5 bases; J trimming: 1 base; junction bases outside the gene matches: 12. Germline loops: CDR1 SEHNR, CDR2 FQNEAQ (reference sequence). CDR3 in DNA: TGTGCCAGCAGCGAGCTCGGCGGCGGGAGTCGCACAGATACGCAGTATTTT. This encodes CASSELGGGSRTDTQYF.

There are a few counts of this clonotype. The chain is built from TRBV14 and TRBJ1-1; D might be TRBD1 (5 bases). CDR3 length: 13 residues. The germline V and J ends were trimmed by 4 bases and 8 bases, with 14 bases remaining between them. CDR1 is SGHDN and CDR2 is FVKESK in the germline V gene. The CDR3, as DNA: TGTGCCAGCAGCCTCCAACAGGTGACCGAAGCTTTCTTT. Its translation: CASSLQQVTEAFF.

This chain links TRBV7-3 with TRBJ2-5, with 10 bases matching TRBD2. Germline trimming cut 5 bases from V and 5 bases from J; bases unmatched to any gene: 11. Germline assignment: CDR1 SGHTA and CDR2 FQGTGA. The CDR3 extends over 16 amino acids. The CDR3 loop reads CASSLWATSGRETQYF. CDR3 nucleotide sequence: TGTGCCAGCAGCCTCTGGGCGACTAGCGGGCGTGAGACCCAGTACTTC.

This clonotype appeared a few times. The CDR3 here is CASTTGGSLNTEAFF. CDR3 nucleotides: TGTGCCAGCACCACAGGGGGCTCATTGAACACTGAAGCTTTCTTT. This chain joins TRBV5-4 and TRBJ1-1; 9 bases fit TRBD1. This CDR3 is 15 amino acids long. CDR1 is SGHNT and CDR2 is YYREEE in the germline V gene (reference sequence). The V gene end was trimmed by 6 bases and the J gene end by 0 bases; junction bases not matched to a gene: 6.

The rearrangement joins TRBV12-3 or TRBV12-4 to TRBJ2-5; D gene ambiguous. This CDR3 contains 14 residues. Trimming took 3 bases from V and 3 from J, leaving 11 bases between them. CDR3 bases: TGTGCCAGCAGTTTTGGCAGCAGCAAAGAGACCCAGTACTTC. Its protein is CASSFGSSKETQYF.

V is TRBV5-6 and J is TRBJ2-1; D perhaps matches TRBD2 (5 bases). Germline V gives CDR1 SGHDT, CDR2 YYEEEE. CDR3 length equals 18 residues. Deletions cut 1 base from V and 1 base from J, with 18 bases between. DNA for the CDR3: TGTGCCAGCAGCTTGTACTCTAGCCGGATTCGGTCCTACAATGAGCAGTTCTTC. This codes for CASSLYSSRIRSYNEQFF.